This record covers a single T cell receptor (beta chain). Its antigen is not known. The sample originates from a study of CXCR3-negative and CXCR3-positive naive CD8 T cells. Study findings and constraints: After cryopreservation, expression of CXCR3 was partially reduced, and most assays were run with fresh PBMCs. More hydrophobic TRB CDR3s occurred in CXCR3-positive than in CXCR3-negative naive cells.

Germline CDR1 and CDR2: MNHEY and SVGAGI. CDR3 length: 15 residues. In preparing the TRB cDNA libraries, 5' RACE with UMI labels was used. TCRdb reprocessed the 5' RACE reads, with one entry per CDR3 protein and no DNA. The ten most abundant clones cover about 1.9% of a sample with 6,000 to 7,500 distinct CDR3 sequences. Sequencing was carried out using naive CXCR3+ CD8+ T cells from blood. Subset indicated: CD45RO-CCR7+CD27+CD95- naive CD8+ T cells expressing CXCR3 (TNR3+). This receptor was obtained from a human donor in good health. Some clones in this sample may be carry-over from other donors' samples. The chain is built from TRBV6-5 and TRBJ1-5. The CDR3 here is CASSHGVPGGQPQHF.